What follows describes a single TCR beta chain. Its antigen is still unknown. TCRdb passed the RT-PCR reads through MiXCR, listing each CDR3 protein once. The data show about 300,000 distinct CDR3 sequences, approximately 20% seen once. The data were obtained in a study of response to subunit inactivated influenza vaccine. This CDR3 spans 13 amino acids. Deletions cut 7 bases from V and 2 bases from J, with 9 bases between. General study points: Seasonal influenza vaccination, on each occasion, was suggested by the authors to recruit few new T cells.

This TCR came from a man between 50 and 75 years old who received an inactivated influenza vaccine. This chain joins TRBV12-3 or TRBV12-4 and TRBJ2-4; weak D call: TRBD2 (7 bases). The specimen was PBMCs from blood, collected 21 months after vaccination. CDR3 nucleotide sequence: TGTGCCAGCACGGGGGGCCCCAAAAACATTCAGTACTTC. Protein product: CASTGGPKNIQYF.